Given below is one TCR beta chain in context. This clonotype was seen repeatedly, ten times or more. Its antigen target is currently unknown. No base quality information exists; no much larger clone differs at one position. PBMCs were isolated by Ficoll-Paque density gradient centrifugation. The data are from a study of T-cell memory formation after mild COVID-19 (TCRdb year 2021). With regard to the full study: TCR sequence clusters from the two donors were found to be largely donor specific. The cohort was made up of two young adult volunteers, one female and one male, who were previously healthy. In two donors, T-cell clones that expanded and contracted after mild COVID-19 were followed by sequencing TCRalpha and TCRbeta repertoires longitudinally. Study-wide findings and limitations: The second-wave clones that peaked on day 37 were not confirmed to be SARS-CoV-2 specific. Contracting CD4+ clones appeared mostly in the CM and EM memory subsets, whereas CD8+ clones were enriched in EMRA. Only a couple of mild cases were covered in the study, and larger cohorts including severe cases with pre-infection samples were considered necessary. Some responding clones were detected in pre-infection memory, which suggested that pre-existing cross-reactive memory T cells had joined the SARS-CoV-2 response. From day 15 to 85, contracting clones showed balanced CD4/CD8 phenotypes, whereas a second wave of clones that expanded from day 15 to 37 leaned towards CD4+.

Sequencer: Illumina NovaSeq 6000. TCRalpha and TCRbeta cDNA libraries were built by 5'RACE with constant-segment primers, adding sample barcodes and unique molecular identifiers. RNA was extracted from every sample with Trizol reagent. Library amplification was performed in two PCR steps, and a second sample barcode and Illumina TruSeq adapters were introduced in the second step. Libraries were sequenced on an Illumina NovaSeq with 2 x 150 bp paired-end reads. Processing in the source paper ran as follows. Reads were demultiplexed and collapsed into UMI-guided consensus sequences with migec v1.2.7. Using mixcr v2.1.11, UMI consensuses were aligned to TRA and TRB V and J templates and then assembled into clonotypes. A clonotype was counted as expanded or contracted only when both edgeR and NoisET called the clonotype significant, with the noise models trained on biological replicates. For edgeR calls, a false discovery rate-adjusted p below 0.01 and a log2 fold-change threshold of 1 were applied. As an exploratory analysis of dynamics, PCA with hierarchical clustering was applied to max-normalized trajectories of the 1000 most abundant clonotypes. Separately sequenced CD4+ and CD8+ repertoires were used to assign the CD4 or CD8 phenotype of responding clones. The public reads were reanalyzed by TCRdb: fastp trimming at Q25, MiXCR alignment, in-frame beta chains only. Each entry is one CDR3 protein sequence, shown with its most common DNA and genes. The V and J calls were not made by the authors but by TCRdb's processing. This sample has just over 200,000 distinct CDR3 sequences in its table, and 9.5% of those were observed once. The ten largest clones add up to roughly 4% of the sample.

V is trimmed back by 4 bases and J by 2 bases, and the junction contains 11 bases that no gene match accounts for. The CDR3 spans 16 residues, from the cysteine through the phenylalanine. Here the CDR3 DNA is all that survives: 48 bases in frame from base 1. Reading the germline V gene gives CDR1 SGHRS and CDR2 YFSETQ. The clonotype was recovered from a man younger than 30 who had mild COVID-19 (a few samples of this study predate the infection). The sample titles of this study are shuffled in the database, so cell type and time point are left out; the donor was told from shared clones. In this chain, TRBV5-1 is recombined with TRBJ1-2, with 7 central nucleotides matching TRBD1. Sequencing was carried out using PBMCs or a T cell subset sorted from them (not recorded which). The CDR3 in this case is CASSRSRGDRNYGYTF. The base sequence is TGCGCCAGCAGCCGAAGCAGGGGGGACCGGAACTATGGCTACACCTTC.